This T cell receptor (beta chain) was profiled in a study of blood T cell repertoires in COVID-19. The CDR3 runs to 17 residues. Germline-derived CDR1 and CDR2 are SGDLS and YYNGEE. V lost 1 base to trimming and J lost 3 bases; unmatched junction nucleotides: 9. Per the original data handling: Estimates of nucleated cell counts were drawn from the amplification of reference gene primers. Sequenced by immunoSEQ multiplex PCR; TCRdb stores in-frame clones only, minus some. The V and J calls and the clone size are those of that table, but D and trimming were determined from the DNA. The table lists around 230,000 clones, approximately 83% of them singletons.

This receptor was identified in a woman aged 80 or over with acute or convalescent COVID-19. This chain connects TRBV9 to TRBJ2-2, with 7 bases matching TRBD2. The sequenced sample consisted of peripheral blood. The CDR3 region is CASSVRWAGRDTGELFF. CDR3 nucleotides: TGTGCCAGCAGCGTAAGGTGGGCAGGGAGGGACACCGGGGAGCTGTTTTTT.